A selection of T cell receptor beta chains follows, all from one sample in a study of OX40 agonist ivuxolimab in advanced cancers. Generated by immunoSEQ multiplex PCR, the TCRdb table keeps only in-frame clones and is missing some. The table lists 45,000 to 55,000 clones, approximately 84% of them singletons. The sample consisted of CD4+ or CD8+ T cells sorted from blood, taken in a trial of the OX40 agonist ivuxolimab. The origin of the receptors is an adult with an advanced solid tumor such as melanoma, head and neck, liver or kidney cancer. Each CDR3 is given with its conserved first and last residue. The D gene is left open where the match is weak. Size is omitted from some rows. Given values are once, few, many or a class for expanded clones.

d_gene	j_gene	v_gene	abundance	CDR3nt	CDR3aa
TRBD1	TRBJ2-1	TRBV5-5	-	TGTGCCAGCAGCTTGGGACAGGGCACCTACAATGAGCAGTTCTTC	CASSLGQGTYNEQFF
TRBD2	TRBJ2-3	TRBV7-8	-	TGTGCCAGCAGCTTATGGGGACTAGGAACAGATACGCAGTATTTT	CASSLWGLGTDTQYF
-	TRBJ2-1	TRBV7-3	-	TGTGCCAGCAGCACAACCGGGACCTCTAATGAGCAGTTCTTC	CASSTTGTSNEQFF
-	TRBJ2-5	TRBV18	-	TGTGCCAGCTCCCCGGGGAACAGGGAGACCCAGTACTTC	CASSPGNRETQYF
TRBD1	TRBJ2-3	TRBV5-1	-	TGCGCCAGCAGCGTAGAGGGACAGGGCACAGATACGCAGTATTTT	CASSVEGQGTDTQYF
-	TRBJ2-3	TRBV18	-	TGTGCCAGCTCACCACCTTCCGAGGATACGCAGTATTTT	CASSPPSEDTQYF
-	TRBJ2-7	TRBV5-1	once	TGCGCCAGCAGCCCGTGGCTAGCGAGAAGTAACTACGAGCAGTACTTC	CASSPWLARSNYEQYF
TRBD2	TRBJ2-7	TRBV28	-	TGTGCCAGCAGGTCTACGCGAAGCGGGACCTACGAGCAGTACTTC	CASRSTRSGTYEQYF
TRBD1	TRBJ2-4	TRBV11-2	-	TGTGCCAGCAGCTTAGATCGAGGACAGGCCAACATTCAGTACTTC	CASSLDRGQANIQYF
-	TRBJ2-1	TRBV2	-	TGTGCCAGCAGTGTAGGGCGGGACAATGAGCAGTTCTTC	CASSVGRDNEQFF
-	TRBJ2-7	TRBV15	-	TGTGCCACCAGCAGAGATGGGTACGGCGAGCAGTACTTC	CATSRDGYGEQYF
-	TRBJ2-6	TRBV5-4	-	TGTGCCAGCAGCTCGAAGGGGGCTGGGGCCAACGTCCTGACTTTC	CASSSKGAGANVLTF
-	TRBJ2-7	TRBV5-1	-	TGCGCCAGCAGCTTAGCGTCAGTTACCTACGAGCAGTACTTC	CASSLASVTYEQYF
-	TRBJ2-1	TRBV7-3	once	TGTGCCAGCAGCTTAAATCGGGCGGGACGGATCAATGAGCAGTTCTTC	CASSLNRAGRINEQFF
-	TRBJ2-7	TRBV30	-	TGTGCCTGGAGTCCCGGGACCTTTACCTACGAGCAGTACTTC	CAWSPGTFTYEQYF
-	TRBJ2-3	TRBV9	-	TGTGCCAGCAGCGTAGACTGGACAGATACGCAGTATTTT	CASSVDWTDTQYF
-	TRBJ1-5	TRBV30	-	TGTGCCTGGAGGGGGGGGGTGAATCAGCCCCAGCATTTT	CAWRGGVNQPQHF
TRBD2	TRBJ2-5	TRBV11-3	-	TGTGCCAGCAGCCCAGGGACTAGCGGGAGTAGAGAGACCCAGTACTTC	CASSPGTSGSRETQYF
-	TRBJ1-3	TRBV4-2	-	TGTGCCAGCAGCACTACGGACTCTGGAAACACCATATATTTT	CASSTTDSGNTIYF
TRBD1	TRBJ1-4	TRBV6-1	-	TGTGCCAGCATAGACAGGGGGACTAATGAAAAACTGTTTTTT	CASIDRGTNEKLFF
TRBD1	TRBJ2-7	TRBV10-3	-	TGTGCCATCACATCTCAGGGGGTCCCCTACGAGCAGTACTTC	CAITSQGVPYEQYF
TRBD1	TRBJ2-5	TRBV7-9	-	TGTGCCAGCAGCCGCGACAGGGGAGGTGAGACCCAGTACTTC	CASSRDRGGETQYF
-	TRBJ1-2	TRBV10-3	-	TGTGCCATTCGGAGCCTACCCGGGGGCTATGGCTACACCTTC	CAIRSLPGGYGYTF
-	TRBJ2-7	TRBV11-2	-	TGTGCCAGCAGCTCGGGACCTTCCCGGGAGAGGGAGCAGTACTTC	CASSSGPSREREQYF
-	TRBJ2-1	TRBV11-3	-	TGTGCCAGCAGCACCACCCGGGCCCCAACCTACAATGAGCAGTTCTTC	CASSTTRAPTYNEQFF
-	TRBJ1-2	TRBV29-1	-	TGCAGCGTAGACCTCGGGGGGGTCCAGTATGCCTACACCTTC	CSVDLGGVQYAYTF
-	TRBJ2-3	TRBV27	-	TGTGCCAGCAGTTCCGGGCACACAGATACGCAGTATTTT	CASSSGHTDTQYF
TRBD2	TRBJ2-3	TRBV5-8	-	TGTGCCAGCAGCTTTCTACCCAGCGGGAGGGCCCCGGATACGCAGTATTTT	CASSFLPSGRAPDTQYF
TRBD2	TRBJ2-1	TRBV5-1	-	TGCGCCAGCAGCTTAAGGACTAGCGGGGCAAATGAGCAGTTCTTC	CASSLRTSGANEQFF
-	TRBJ1-2	TRBV30	-	TGTGCCTGGCTTGTGAGGGTTGGCTACACCTTC	CAWLVRVGYTF
-	TRBJ1-5	TRBV6-1	-	TGTGCCAGCAGTGCCACACCCAATCAGCCCCAGCATTTT	CASSATPNQPQHF
-	TRBJ2-2	TRBV7-7	-	TGTGCTAGCAGCTCTCGGACAGTACCCACCGGGGAGCTGTTTTTT	CASSSRTVPTGELFF
-	TRBJ2-3	TRBV6-4	-	TGTGCCAGCTCTGGGGGTGGGGATACGCAGTATTTT	CASSGGGDTQYF
-	TRBJ2-7	TRBV28	-	TGTGCCAGCAGCAAAAGTGCGGGACGCTACGAGCAGTACTTC	CASSKSAGRYEQYF
-	TRBJ2-3	TRBV9	once	TGTGCCAGCAGCGCCCAAGATACGCAGTATTTT	CASSAQDTQYF
TRBD1	TRBJ1-1	TRBV5-4	once	TGTGCCAGCAGCACCGGGACAGGGGATACTGAAGCTTTCTTT	CASSTGTGDTEAFF
TRBD2	TRBJ2-7	TRBV5-4	few	TGTGCCAGCAGATCAGGACTAGCGGCAGCCTACGAGCAGTACTTC	CASRSGLAAAYEQYF
TRBD1	TRBJ2-7	TRBV2	-	TGTGCCAGCAGCGTCCGGGACAGGGGGGCCGGCGAGCAGTACTTC	CASSVRDRGAGEQYF
-	TRBJ1-3	TRBV4-1	-	TGCGCCAGCAGCCAAGATCCCACAGGTTTTTCTGGAAACACCATATATTTT	CASSQDPTGFSGNTIYF
TRBD2	TRBJ2-7	TRBV30	few	TGTGCCTGGAGAACTAGCGGGGCCTCCTACGAGCAGTACTTC	CAWRTSGASYEQYF
-	TRBJ1-5	TRBV7-9	-	TGTGCCAGCAGCAGAGGAGATCAGCCCCAGCATTTT	CASSRGDQPQHF
-	TRBJ2-2	TRBV27	once	TGTGCCAGCAGAGGGGGCGCGGGGACCGGGGAGCTGTTTTTT	CASRGGAGTGELFF
-	TRBJ2-7	TRBV11-2	-	TGTGCCAGCAGCTTGACAGAGATCCTCGAGCAGTACTTC	CASSLTEILEQYF
TRBD1	TRBJ1-5	TRBV6-5	-	TGTGCCAGCAGCCAGACAGGGGGCAGCAATCAGCCCCAGCATTTT	CASSQTGGSNQPQHF